The next 21 T cell receptor beta chains were all read from a single sample in a study of cytomegalovirus exposure and HLA in healthy donors. Vbeta (60) and Jbeta (13) primers were used in the PCR. The assay was immunoSEQ multiplex PCR, and TCRdb's table has in-frame clones only and misses some. The sample contains about 190,000 clones, 84% of which appear only once. What was sequenced was PBMCs. The receptor source for this set is a woman in her 50s in good health and CMV-seropositive.

The rearrangement uses TRBV28 and TRBJ2-7, with 7 bases aligning to TRBD1. CDR1 is MDHEN and CDR2 is SYDVKM in the germline V gene. The CDR3 has 14 residues. The junction had 9 bases not matched to a gene; V was cut back by 6 bases and J by 4 bases. The CDR3 coding sequence is TGTGCCAGCAGCCGACAGGGACAATCTTACGAGCAGTACTTC. Translated, it gives CASSRQGQSYEQYF.

This clone showed up just once. The rearrangement joins TRBV18 to TRBJ2-7; tentative D call: TRBD2 (5 bases). This CDR3 spans 13 amino acids. Deletions cut 3 bases from V and 2 bases from J, with 8 bases between. The germline CDR1 and CDR2 sequences are KGHSH and LQKENI. CDR3 sequence (DNA): TGTGCCAGCTCACCGTCGACTACCTACGAGCAGTACTTC. Amino acids: CASSPSTTYEQYF.

J is TRBJ1-1 and V is TRBV30; D possibly corresponds to TRBD1 (5 bases). V lost 2 bases and J lost 4, with 11 bases in between. The CDR3 is made up of 13 amino acids. CDR1 is GTSNPN and CDR2 is SVGIG in the germline V gene (reference sequence). DNA for the CDR3: TGTGCCTGGAGTCTCAGGGCGGCCACTGAAGCTTTCTTT. This codes for CAWSLRAATEAFF.

In this sample, this clone turned up a few times. The V call is TRBV4-1, the J call TRBJ2-7, with TRBD1 matching over 9 bases. V lost 2 bases and J lost 3; bases outside the gene matches: 11. This CDR3 region has 17 residues. In germline, CDR1 is MGHRA, CDR2 YSYEKL. The CDR3 is CASSQIWGTGLHYEQYF. Here the CDR3 DNA reads TGCGCCAGCAGCCAAATATGGGGGACAGGGCTACACTACGAGCAGTACTTC.

This sequence joins TRBV2 and TRBJ2-1; 9 bases map to TRBD2. The trim removed 6 bases at V and 4 bases at J, leaving 7 bases unmatched. The CDR3 runs to 15 residues. Germline V lookup: CDR1 SNHLY, CDR2 FYNNEI. CDR3 nucleotides: TGTGCCAGCAGGACAGCGGGGGGCAGATACAATGAGCAGTTCTTC. It yields the protein CASRTAGGRYNEQFF.

This clone was observed a few times. The V and J genes are TRBV6-6 and TRBJ1-1; 7 positions match TRBD1. CDR1 is MNHNY, CDR2 SVGAGI, per germline (reference sequence). V lost 6 bases to trimming and J lost 1 base; unmatched junction nucleotides: 5. The CDR3 is 14 amino acids. The CDR3 is CASRAYRGNTEAFF. The CDR3 nucleotides are TGTGCCAGCAGAGCCTACAGGGGGAACACTGAAGCTTTCTTT.

Judged by abundance, this clone is medium-sized (0.01 to 0.1%). The chain couples TRBV27 to TRBJ2-7, with TRBD2 matching over 12 bases. The germline V gene encodes CDR1 MNHEY and CDR2 SMNVEV (reference sequence). The CDR3 covers 15 residues. Trimming removed 3 bases from V and 6 bases from J; junction bases left unmatched: 6. The CDR3 loop reads CASSFSAGLAGEQYF. The CDR3 DNA is TGTGCCAGCAGTTTCTCCGCGGGACTAGCGGGCGAGCAGTACTTC.

This clone occurred once. V is TRBV19 and J is TRBJ1-1; no clear D. Germline lookup yields CDR1 LNHDA and CDR2 SQIVND (reference sequence). Between the trimmed V and J ends, which lost 1 base and 1 base, there was a span of 4 bases. The CDR3 loop spans 13 amino acids. As DNA, the CDR3 is TGTGCCAGTAGTATAGTCAAGAACACTGAAGCTTTCTTT. Its protein is CASSIVKNTEAFF.

The chain recombines TRBV27 with TRBJ2-7; TRBD2 agrees at 11 bases. Germline assignment: CDR1 MNHEY and CDR2 SMNVEV (reference sequence). V lost 6 bases to trimming and J lost 2 bases; unmatched junction nucleotides: 3. This CDR3 contains 14 residues. CDR3 in DNA: TGTGCCAGCAGCCCGGGACTAGCGGCCTACGAGCAGTACTTC. Amino acid sequence: CASSPGLAAYEQYF.

This chain links TRBV7-2 with TRBJ2-7; TRBD1 agrees at 8 bases. Germline CDR1 and CDR2: SGHTA and FQGNSA. CDR3 length: 14 amino acids. V shed 8 bases, J shed 5 bases, and the junction held 11 bases outside the gene matches. CDR3 region: CASRRGQEGDEQYF. The CDR3 nucleotides are TGTGCCAGCCGTCGGGGACAGGAAGGAGACGAGCAGTACTTC.

The chain combines TRBV9 with TRBJ1-2; TRBD1 might be the D (5 bases). The CDR3 loop spans 13 amino acids. CDR1 and CDR2 (germline): SGDLS, YYNGEE. The V end was cut by 3 bases, the J end by 4 bases, with 10 bases between. CDR3: CASSEGVSYGYTF. CDR3 bases: TGTGCCAGCAGCGAAGGGGTGAGCTATGGCTACACCTTC.

The chain has TRBV5-4 and TRBJ2-7, with 8 bases identical to TRBD1. This CDR3 has 16 residues. J was trimmed by 5 bases and V by 2 bases; bases with no gene match: 12. The germline V gene encodes CDR1 SGHNT and CDR2 YYREEE (reference sequence). The CDR3 bases are TGTGCCAGCAGCTTAATGGGCAGGGGGCTAAGGCACGAGCAGTACTTC. Protein: CASSLMGRGLRHEQYF.

The V and J genes are TRBV5-4 and TRBJ2-7; the D gene is possibly TRBD1 (6 bases). The germline V and J ends were trimmed by 1 base and 6 bases, with 23 bases remaining between them. In germline, CDR1 is SGHNT, CDR2 YYREEE (reference sequence). The CDR3 has 17 amino acids. The chain's CDR3 is CASSLYAGGGPTGEQYF. CDR3 sequence (DNA): TGTGCCAGCAGCTTGTACGCTGGGGGCGGGCCGACGGGCGAGCAGTACTTC.

The V gene is TRBV5-5, the J gene TRBJ1-4, with 7 positions matching TRBD1. V dropped 1 base and J dropped 5; count of bases not matched to a gene: 8. This CDR3 is 16 amino acids long. Germline CDR1 is SGHKS and CDR2 is YYEKEE (reference sequence). CDR3 coding DNA: TGTGCCAGCAGCTTGAACATTGGGACAGACAATGAAAAACTGTTTTTT. Its translation is CASSLNIGTDNEKLFF.

The J gene is TRBJ2-5, the V gene TRBV9, with 7 bases fitting TRBD2. The DNA end lines up better with TRBJ2-7; the J call may be wrong. This CDR3 is built from 15 residues. Germline CDR1 reads SGDLS; CDR2 reads YYNGEE. CDR3 coding DNA: TGTGCCAGCAGCCCCTCGGCGGGAGAGGTCTACGAGCAGTACTTC. Protein sequence: CASSPSAGEVYEQYF.

This clone was observed a single time. The gene calls are TRBV4-1 and TRBJ1-2, with TRBD1 matching 7 bases. J gave up 2 bases and V 1 base, and 4 bases lay outside the gene matches. CDR3 length: 15 residues. Germline V gene lookup returns CDR1 MGHRA and CDR2 YSYEKL. Here the CDR3 reads CASSQGAQGNYGYTF. CDR3 bases: TGCGCCAGCAGCCAAGGCGCACAGGGGAACTATGGCTACACCTTC.

The V gene is TRBV6-5, the J gene TRBJ2-7; a weak D match, TRBD1 (5 bases). The germline gives CDR1 MNHEY, CDR2 SVGAGI. With 4 bases removed from V and 5 bases from J, the gap between germline ends came to 6 bases. The CDR3 loop spans 11 amino acids. The CDR3 is CASSSRDEQYF. CDR3 nucleotides: TGTGCCAGCAGTTCCAGGGACGAGCAGTACTTC.

The chain recombines TRBV5-1 with TRBJ2-7, with TRBD1 matching over 8 bases. J lost 3 bases, V lost 1 base, and 6 bases had no gene match. Germline lookup yields CDR1 SGHRS and CDR2 YFSETQ. This CDR3 has 15 residues. The CDR3 sequence: CASSLQGQAHYEQYF. DNA of the CDR3: TGCGCCAGCAGCTTGCAGGGACAGGCCCACTACGAGCAGTACTTC.

The chain carries TRBV6-5 and TRBJ1-2; D not resolved. CDR3 length equals 14 residues. From germline, CDR1 is MNHEY and CDR2 SVGAGI. Trimming left V 0 bases short and J 8 bases short, with 13 bases between. The CDR3 DNA reads TGTGCCAGCAGTTACTCCGGGGAGCCTAGGGGCTACACCTTC. Protein: CASSYSGEPRGYTF.

The chain recombines TRBV7-9 with TRBJ2-1, with D possibly matching TRBD1 (6 bases). CDR3 length equals 15 residues. V was cut by 5 bases and J by 9 bases, with 20 bases left in between. Germline V lookup: CDR1 SEHNR, CDR2 FQNEAQ (reference sequence). CDR3 bases: TGTGCCAGCAGCCACAACAGGGCTCGGAACGGTGAGCAGTTCTTC. This sequence encodes CASSHNRARNGEQFF.

The chain combines TRBV5-4 with TRBJ1-2; D remains unclear. Per the germline V gene, CDR1 is SGHNT and CDR2 is YYREEE (reference sequence). CDR3 length: 14 amino acids. V lost 4 bases and J 4 bases, leaving 14 bases between the germline ends. The CDR3 DNA reads as TGTGCCAGCAGCCAACCCCGGTCGCGCTATGGCTACACCTTC. As protein: CASSQPRSRYGYTF. The variable domain in full, completed from reference TRBV5-4 and TRBJ1-2, reads ETGVTQSPTHLIKTRGQQVTLRCSSQSGHNTVSWYQQALGQGPQFIFQYYREEENGRGNFPPRFSGLQFPNYSSELNVNALELDDSALYLCASSQPRSRYGYTFGSGTRLTVV.